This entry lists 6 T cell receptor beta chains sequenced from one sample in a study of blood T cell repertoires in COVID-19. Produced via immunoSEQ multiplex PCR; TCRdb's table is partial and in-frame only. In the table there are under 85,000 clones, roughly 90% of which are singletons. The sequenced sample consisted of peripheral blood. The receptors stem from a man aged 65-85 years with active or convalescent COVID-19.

The CDR3, as DNA: TGTGCCAGCAGCTTGCCTCGGGGCAGGGGAACCACAGATACGCAGTATTTT. This codes for CASSLPRGRGTTDTQYF. The rearrangement uses TRBV5-4 and TRBJ2-3, with D perhaps matching TRBD1 (6 bases). Germline V lookup: CDR1 SGHNT, CDR2 YYREEE (reference sequence). With 1 base removed from V and 2 bases from J, the gap between germline ends came to 17 bases. CDR3 size: 17 residues.

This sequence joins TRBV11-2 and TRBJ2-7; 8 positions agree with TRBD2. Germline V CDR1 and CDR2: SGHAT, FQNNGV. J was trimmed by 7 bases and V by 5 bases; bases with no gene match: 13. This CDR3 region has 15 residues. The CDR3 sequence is CASSPVRGGGLEQYF. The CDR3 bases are TGTGCCAGCAGCCCCGTCCGGGGGGGCGGTTTGGAGCAGTACTTC.

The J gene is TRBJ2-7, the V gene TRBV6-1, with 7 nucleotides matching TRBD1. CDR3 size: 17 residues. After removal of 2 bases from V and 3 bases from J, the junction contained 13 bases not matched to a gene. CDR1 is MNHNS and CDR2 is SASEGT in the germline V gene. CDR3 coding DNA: TGTGCCAGCAGTGAAACTGGGTATTGGTCAGGGGGCTACGAGCAGTACTTC. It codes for CASSETGYWSGGYEQYF.

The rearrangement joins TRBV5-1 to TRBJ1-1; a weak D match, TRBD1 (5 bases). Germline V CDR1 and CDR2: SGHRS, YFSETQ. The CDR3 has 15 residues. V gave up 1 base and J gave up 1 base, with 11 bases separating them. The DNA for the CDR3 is TGCGCCAGCAGCTTGTATGGCGACAGGAACACTGAAGCTTTCTTT. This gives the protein CASSLYGDRNTEAFF.

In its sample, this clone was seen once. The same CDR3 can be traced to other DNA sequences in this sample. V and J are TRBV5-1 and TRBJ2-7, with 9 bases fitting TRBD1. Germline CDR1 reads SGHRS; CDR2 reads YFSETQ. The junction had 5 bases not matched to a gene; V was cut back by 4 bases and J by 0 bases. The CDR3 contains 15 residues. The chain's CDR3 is CASSPGTGISYEQYF. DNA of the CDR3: TGCGCCAGCAGCCCGGGGACAGGGATCTCCTACGAGCAGTACTTC.

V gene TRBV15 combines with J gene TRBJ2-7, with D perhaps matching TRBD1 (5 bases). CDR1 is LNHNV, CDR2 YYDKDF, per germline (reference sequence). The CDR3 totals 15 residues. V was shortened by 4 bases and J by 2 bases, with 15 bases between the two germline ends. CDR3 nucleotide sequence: TGTGCCACCAGCACCCCCGGCAGGGCCGCCTACGAGCAGTACTTC. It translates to CATSTPGRAAYEQYF.